This is a list of T cell receptor beta chains from one sample in a study of T cells in tumors after PD-1 blockade. Libraries were prepared by immunoSEQ multiplex PCR; TCRdb keeps only in-frame clonotypes and omits some of them. The sample consists of 55,000 to 70,000 clones, about 80% of them appearing once. This specimen was PBMCs, taken before anti-PD-1 treatment. These TCRs come from a human donor with basal cell carcinoma. CDR3s include the opening cysteine and the closing phenylalanine or tryptophan. A D gene is named only where the DNA matches it firmly. The listing skips clone size in some rows; elsewhere it reads once, few, many or a size class.

J | D | size | V | CDR3 | DNA
TRBJ2-3 | TRBD2 | NA | TRBV5-4 | CASSLRGSGGAYTDTQYF | TGTGCCAGCAGCTTAAGGGGTAGCGGGGGGGCCTACACAGATACGCAGTATTTT
TRBJ1-1 | TRBD1 | NA | TRBV19 | CASKRRGQGTEAFF | TGTGCCAGTAAGAGGAGGGGGCAAGGGACTGAAGCTTTCTTT
TRBJ2-5 | NA | few | TRBV2 | CASKGEETQYF | TGTGCCAGCAAGGGCGAGGAGACCCAGTACTTC
TRBJ1-2 | TRBD1 | NA | TRBV5-4 | CASSFGQGYGYTF | TGTGCCAGCAGCTTCGGACAGGGGTATGGCTACACCTTC
TRBJ2-3 | NA | NA | TRBV9 | CASSVEGWGTDTQYF | TGTGCCAGCAGCGTAGAGGGTTGGGGCACAGATACGCAGTATTTT
TRBJ2-3 | NA | NA | TRBV10-1 | CASSDRGVGTDTQYF | TGCGCCAGCAGTGACAGGGGGGTCGGGACAGATACGCAGTATTTT
TRBJ1-5 | NA | NA | TRBV4-1 | CASSQVQGNSNQPQHF | TGCGCCAGCAGCCAAGTACAGGGTAATAGCAATCAGCCCCAGCATTTT
TRBJ2-1 | NA | NA | TRBV18 | CASSPNPQSSYNEQFF | TGTGCCAGCTCACCAAATCCCCAAAGCTCCTACAATGAGCAGTTCTTC
TRBJ2-1 | NA | NA | TRBV30 | CAWREGPMNEQFF | TGTGCCTGGAGAGAGGGACCCATGAATGAGCAGTTCTTC
TRBJ1-1 | NA | NA | TRBV5-1 | CASSRLGGNTEAFF | TGCGCCAGCAGTCGGCTTGGGGGGAACACTGAAGCTTTCTTT
TRBJ2-1 | TRBD2 | NA | TRBV7-7 | CASSSLAGGTNEQFF | TGTGCTAGCAGCTCACTAGCGGGGGGAACTAATGAGCAGTTCTTC
TRBJ1-2 | TRBD1 | NA | TRBV6-5 | CASSKDRVGYTF | TGTGCCAGCAGCAAAGACAGGGTTGGCTACACCTTC
TRBJ1-2 | NA | NA | TRBV30 | CAWSDRERGYTF | TGTGCCTGGAGTGACAGGGAACGAGGCTACACCTTC
TRBJ1-4 | NA | NA | TRBV4-1 | CASSQDGQAANEKLFF | TGCGCCAGCAGCCAAGACGGGCAGGCGGCTAATGAAAAACTGTTTTTT